The T cell receptor beta chain described here comes from a study of follicular helper T cells after annual influenza vaccination. From germline, CDR1 is SGHTA and CDR2 FQGTGA. The CDR3 is 13 residues long. Trimming took 6 bases from V and 4 from J, leaving 11 bases between them. Using immunoSEQ multiplex PCR, the repertoire was profiled, and TCRdb retains in-frame clones only, with some absent. This table holds about 15,000 clones, less than 85% found once. Sample time point: 2014-2015 season, 7 days after vaccination. Notes on this clone: Its specificity is unknown.

Findings and limits, study-wide: Day 7 ICOS+CD38+ clones were most often found later in ICOS-CD38- cTfh cells.

This TCR was sampled from an adult who received the influenza vaccine. The J gene is TRBJ2-3, the V gene TRBV7-3, with a tentative D call TRBD1 (5 bases). Sequencing used CXCR5+ CD38- circulating T follicular helper cells from blood, obtained 7 days after influenza vaccination. Subset indicated: circulating Tfh, non-naive CD4+CXCR5+PD-1+ (ICOS+CD38+ or ICOS-CD38-). CDR3 nucleotides: TGTGCCAGCAGGATGACAGAGGCAGATACGCAGTATTTT. Translation: CASRMTEADTQYF. Combining the CDR3 with reference TRBV7-3 and TRBJ2-3 gives the whole variable domain GAGVSQTPSNKVTEKGKYVELRCDPISGHTALYWYRQSLGQGPEFLIYFQGTGAADDSGLPNDRFFAVRPEGSVSTLKIQRTERGDSAVYLCASRMTEADTQYFGPGTRLTVL.